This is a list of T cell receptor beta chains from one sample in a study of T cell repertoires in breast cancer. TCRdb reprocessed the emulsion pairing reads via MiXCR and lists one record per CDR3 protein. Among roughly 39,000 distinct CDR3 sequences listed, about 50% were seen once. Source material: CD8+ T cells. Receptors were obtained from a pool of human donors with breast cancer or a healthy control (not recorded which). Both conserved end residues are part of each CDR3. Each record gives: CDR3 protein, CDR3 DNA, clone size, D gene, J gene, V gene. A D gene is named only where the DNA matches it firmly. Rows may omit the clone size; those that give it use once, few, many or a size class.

CDR3: CASSQPTGGDTQYF
DNA: TGTGCCAGCAGCCAACCAACAGGGGGAGATACGCAGTATTTT
size: few
D: TRBD1
J: TRBJ2-3
V: TRBV3-1

CDR3: CASSFVGTSGNTDTQYF
DNA: TGTGCCAGCAGTTTTGTCGGGACTAGCGGGAACACAGATACGCAGTATTTT
size: few
D: TRBD2
J: TRBJ2-3
V: TRBV27

CDR3: CATTRGKYQPQHF
DNA: TGTGCCACCACTCGGGGGAAATATCAGCCCCAGCATTTT
size: few
D: -
J: TRBJ1-5
V: TRBV18

CDR3: CASSGKGTSPGDEQFF
DNA: TGTGCCAGCAGTGGCAAAGGGACTTCTCCTGGGGATGAGCAGTTCTTC
size: -
D: -
J: TRBJ2-1
V: TRBV6-1

CDR3: CASSLNREAATDTQYF
DNA: TGTGCCAGCAGCTTGAATCGGGAGGCTGCCACAGATACGCAGTATTTT
size: -
D: TRBD2
J: TRBJ2-3
V: TRBV5-4

CDR3: CASNSYSNQPQHF
DNA: TGTGCCAGCAACAGTTATAGCAATCAGCCCCAGCATTTT
size: few
D: -
J: TRBJ1-5
V: TRBV28

CDR3: CSALDLANEQFF
DNA: TGCAGTGCGCTAGACCTTGCCAATGAGCAGTTCTTC
size: -
D: -
J: TRBJ2-1
V: TRBV20-1

CDR3: CASSPDRPEAFF
DNA: TGTGCCAGCAGTCCGGACAGGCCTGAAGCTTTCTTT
size: -
D: TRBD1
J: TRBJ1-1
V: TRBV2

CDR3: CASPGLSYNEQFF
DNA: TGTGCCAGCCCGGGACTATCCTACAATGAGCAGTTCTTC
size: -
D: TRBD2
J: TRBJ2-1
V: TRBV2

CDR3: CATGTSGANEQFF
DNA: TGTGCCACCGGGACTAGCGGGGCAAATGAGCAGTTCTTC
size: once
D: TRBD2
J: TRBJ2-1
V: TRBV3-1

CDR3: CASSLSPQGDYGYTF
DNA: TGTGCCAGCAGTTTATCCCCACAGGGGGACTATGGCTACACCTTC
size: few
D: TRBD1
J: TRBJ1-2
V: TRBV27

CDR3: CASRRTGRNQPQHF
DNA: TGTGCCAGCCGACGGACAGGGCGGAATCAGCCCCAGCATTTT
size: few
D: TRBD1
J: TRBJ1-5
V: TRBV18

CDR3: CASTPGGAANENTGELFF
DNA: TGTGCCAGCACCCCGGGTGGGGCGGCGAACGAGAACACCGGGGAGCTGTTTTTT
size: few
D: -
J: TRBJ2-2
V: TRBV7-9

CDR3: CASSPRVASGSIGNEQFF
DNA: TGTGCCAGCAGCCCCCGGGTAGCTAGCGGGAGTATTGGCAATGAGCAGTTCTTC
size: many
D: TRBD2
J: TRBJ2-1
V: TRBV3-1

CDR3: CASSTTRTGGAKELFF
DNA: TGTGCCAGCAGTACAACACGGACAGGGGGTGCAAAAGAACTGTTTTTT
size: -
D: TRBD1
J: TRBJ1-4
V: TRBV2